This TCR beta chain was captured in a study of T-cell reconstitution after alpha-beta-depleted transplantation in children. TCRbeta library construction was performed incorporating unique molecular identifiers. Each CDR3 protein gets one entry after TCRdb re-called the PCR reads with MiXCR. The sample lists approximately 99,000 distinct CDR3 sequences, 5.5% to 7% occurring once. The CDR3 has 13 residues. Trimming took off 3 bases at V and 6 bases at J, with 10 bases between the two ends. CDR1 KGHDR and CDR2 SFDVKD come from the germline V gene. Findings and limits, study-wide: Reports say that about two months after transplant, the alpha-beta T cells came out of several hundred graft clones that had expanded. Counts and diversity of T cells one year after transplant came mostly from newly produced T cells.

On this clonotype: Its target is not known.

Here the sequenced sample was PBMCs, mostly from graft donor cells, taken 360 days after TCRalphabeta/CD19-depleted stem cell transplant. The sequence was obtained from a male patient between 2 and 10 years old who had a stem cell transplant for acute lymphoblastic leukemia, so the T cells may come from the graft donor. The chain recombines TRBV24-1 with TRBJ1-2, with D hard to call. For the CDR3, the DNA is TGTGCCACCAGTGATCCCGACACCAATGGCTACACCTTC. As protein: CATSDPDTNGYTF.